This TCR beta chain derives from a study of T cell responses to AZD1222 COVID-19 vaccine (dated by TCRdb to about 2021). With respect to the entire study: AZD1222 recipients with second doses at about 4 weeks or about 12 weeks were pooled, because spike-specific TCR depth and breadth did not differ between schedules. TCR sequencing covered 230 or so trial participants: 200 to 220 given two doses of AZD1222 and about 26 given two doses of MenACWY control vaccine. Enrollment into the trials was organized by age into subgroups of 18-55, 56-69 and 70-plus years, and those subgroups contained roughly 150, 30 and 60 TCR-sequenced participants, respectively. The research as a whole found: The 56-69-year group was small, and its depth increase did not reach significance, likely because of low power. Nearly half of unique spike-specific TCRs reportedly recognized epitopes outside regions mutated in the B.1.351 and B.1.1.7 variants. After two AZD1222 doses, spike-specific TCR breadth and depth were significantly higher than at day 0 and than in MenACWY recipients. Because no day 14 peak-response samples were available, the repertoires could be characterized only after the peak T cell response. Conclusions about previously exposed vaccinees are limited because only six or seven AZD1222 recipients were SARS-CoV-2 seropositive at baseline. CD4 TCRs associated with the vaccine covered the entire spike protein, and the dominant responses were in regions 160-218 and 743-854. Participants were mostly white British and included more females than males, and it was suggested by the authors that clonal diversity may have been underestimated.

The CDR3 regions of human TCRbeta chains were analyzed by immunosequencing. For the original study's pipeline: TCRs in the repertoires were compared against a reference library of SARS-CoV-2-specific TCRs that had been generated with the MIRA antigen-specificity platform. Breadth was defined as the fraction of unique TCRs that were SARS-CoV-2-associated, and depth was defined as the fraction of total T cells that were SARS-CoV-2-associated. Each spike-specific TCR was assigned to its reactive spike region and to a CD4 or CD8 class using the MIRA data. Log10-transformed breadth and depth values were compared by one-way ANOVA with Sidak's multiple comparisons tests. TCRdb took over this immuneACCESS table, retaining in-frame rearrangements with V and J assigned. Such tables are incomplete; in checked studies, under half of the missing clones stem from an unresolved V gene, and the remainder is unexplained. The V and J calls and clone size come from that table; D and trimming were worked out from the DNA. For this sample the table gives 110,000 to 150,000 clones, of which 89% were detected only once. More than 2.5% of the sample is taken by the ten largest.

This specimen's time point label, per the study, means: baseline before first vaccination. The vaccinee samples were drawn from two UK trials, COV001 and COV002, one of which was a single-blind randomized controlled phase 2/3 trial testing AZD1222 (ChAdOx1 nCoV-19) in healthy adults. For TCRbeta chain sequencing, PBMC samples from trial participants were taken at day 0 and at day 28 after the second dose. The CDR3 sequence holds 16 residues, the cysteine and phenylalanine included. The read is trimmed to its CDR3 DNA, 48 bases read in frame from base 1. V loses 0 bases, J loses 0 bases, and the germline ends lie 10 bases apart. The germline V gene specifies SGDLS as CDR1 and YYNGEE as CDR2. In regard to this clone: Which antigen it targets is not known. Per-base qualities were not stored, and no clone one base away is much larger.

The sequences come from peripheral blood, collected on day 0 of AZD1222 vaccination. The chain joins TRBV9 to TRBJ2-1, with the D gene too uncertain to name. This TCR was recovered from an adult in good health. CDR3 sequence: CASSVDDTISYNEQFF. The DNA is TGTGCCAGCAGCGTAGATGATACGATCTCCTACAATGAGCAGTTCTTC.